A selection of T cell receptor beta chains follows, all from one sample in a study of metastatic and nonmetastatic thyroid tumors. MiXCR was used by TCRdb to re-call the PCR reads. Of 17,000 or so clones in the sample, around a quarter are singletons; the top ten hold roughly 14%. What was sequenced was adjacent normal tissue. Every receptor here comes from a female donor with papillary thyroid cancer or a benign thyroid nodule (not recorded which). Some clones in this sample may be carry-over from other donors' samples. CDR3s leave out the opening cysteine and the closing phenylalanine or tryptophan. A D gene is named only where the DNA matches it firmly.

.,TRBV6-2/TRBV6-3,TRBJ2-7,ASSIRATALYEQY
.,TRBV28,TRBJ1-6,ASSPHWTWVPHNSPLH
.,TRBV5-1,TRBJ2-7,ASSLAMGPYEQY
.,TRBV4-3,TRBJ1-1,ASSQEITGNTEAF
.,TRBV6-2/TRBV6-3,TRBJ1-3,ASSYIGNTIY
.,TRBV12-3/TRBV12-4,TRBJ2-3,ASRHTWGTDTQY
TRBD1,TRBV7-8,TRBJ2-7,ASSSSPGQGVEQY
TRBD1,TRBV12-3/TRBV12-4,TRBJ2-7,ASSSPDRGIYEQY
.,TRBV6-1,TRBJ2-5,ASSEWETQETQY
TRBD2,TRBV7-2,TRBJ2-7,ASTFGTSGSYEQY
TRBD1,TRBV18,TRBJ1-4,ASSPGQVIPNEKLF
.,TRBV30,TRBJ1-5,AWSVHLSSNQPQH
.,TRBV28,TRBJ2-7,ASNRLTGSYEQY
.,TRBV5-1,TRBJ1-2,ASSDGAKYT
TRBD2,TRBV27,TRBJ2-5,ASSLAAGGNPQTQY
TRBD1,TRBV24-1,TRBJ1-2,ATSGKPGQNYGYT
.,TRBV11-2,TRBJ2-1,ASSKARTDYNEQF
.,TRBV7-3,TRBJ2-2,ASSPRGAGLTGELF
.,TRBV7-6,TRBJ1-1,ASSFGQLNTEAF
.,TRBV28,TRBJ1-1,ASSLHQGFPEAF
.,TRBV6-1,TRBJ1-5,ASSEMGQPNQPQH
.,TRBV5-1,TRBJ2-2,ASSLMWTGELF
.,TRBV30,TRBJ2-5,AWFPGVGQETQY